Listed here is a single TCR beta chain. This record comes from a study of control samples from healthy donors and cancer patients. Produced via immunoSEQ multiplex PCR; TCRdb's table is partial and in-frame only. The repertoire holds tens of thousands of clones, around 93% seen once, with 2.8% in the top ten. V was clipped by 3 bases and J by 3 bases; unmatched bases: 5. Germline lookup yields CDR1 MGHRA and CDR2 YSYEKL. The CDR3 contains 16 residues. The receptor was isolated from a woman aged 25-40 years in good health. Sequencing input: blood. The V and J genes are TRBV4-1 and TRBJ2-1; 10 positions agree with TRBD2. Here the CDR3 reads CASSHELAGGYNEQFF. CDR3 DNA: TGCGCCAGCAGCCACGAGTTAGCGGGGGGCTACAATGAGCAGTTCTTC.